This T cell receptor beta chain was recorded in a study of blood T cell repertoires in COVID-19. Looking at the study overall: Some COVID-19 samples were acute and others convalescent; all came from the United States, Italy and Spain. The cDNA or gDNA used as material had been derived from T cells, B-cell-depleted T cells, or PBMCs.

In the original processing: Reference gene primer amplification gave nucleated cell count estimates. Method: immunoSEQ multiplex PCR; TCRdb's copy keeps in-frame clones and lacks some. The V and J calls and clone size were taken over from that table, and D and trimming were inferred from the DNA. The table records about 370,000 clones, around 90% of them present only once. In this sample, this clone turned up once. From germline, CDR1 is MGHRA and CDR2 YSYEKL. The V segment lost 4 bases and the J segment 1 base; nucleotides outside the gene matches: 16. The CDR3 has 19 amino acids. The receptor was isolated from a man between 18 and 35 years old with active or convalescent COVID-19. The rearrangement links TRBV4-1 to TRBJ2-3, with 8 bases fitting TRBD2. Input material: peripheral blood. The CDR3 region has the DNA TGCGCCAGCAGCCCAGGACTGCGCGGGGGGCCCCTTGGCACAGATACGCAGTATTTT. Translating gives CASSPGLRGGPLGTDTQYF.